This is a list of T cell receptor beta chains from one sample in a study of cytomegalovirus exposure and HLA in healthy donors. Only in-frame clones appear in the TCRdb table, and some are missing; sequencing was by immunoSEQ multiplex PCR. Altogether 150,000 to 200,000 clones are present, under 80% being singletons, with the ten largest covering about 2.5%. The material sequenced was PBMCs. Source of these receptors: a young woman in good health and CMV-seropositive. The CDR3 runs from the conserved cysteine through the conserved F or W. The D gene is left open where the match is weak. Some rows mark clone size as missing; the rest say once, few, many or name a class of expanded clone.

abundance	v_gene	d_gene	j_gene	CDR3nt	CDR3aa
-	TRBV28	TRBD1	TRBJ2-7	TGTACCAGCAGTCGACAGGGTTTAGGCTACGAGCAGTACTTC	CTSSRQGLGYEQYF
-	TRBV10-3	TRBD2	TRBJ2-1	TGTGCCATCGAAGACAGCGGGGGGGAGAATGAGCAGTTCTTC	CAIEDSGGENEQFF
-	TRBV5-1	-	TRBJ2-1	TGCGCCAGCAGCTTGAGAGGGATTGAGCAGTTCTTC	CASSLRGIEQFF
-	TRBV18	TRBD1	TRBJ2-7	TGTGCCAGCTCACCAACAGGGGTATACGAGCAGTACTTC	CASSPTGVYEQYF
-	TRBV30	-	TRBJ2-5	TGTGCCTGGAGTCCCCTGGCGGGGGCCCAAGAGACCCAGTACTTC	CAWSPLAGAQETQYF
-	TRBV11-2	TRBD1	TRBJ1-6	TGTGCCAGCAGCTTACAACAGGGGGCTAGTTCACCCCTCCACTTT	CASSLQQGASSPLHF
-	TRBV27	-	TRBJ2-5	TGTGCCAGCAGTTTACGGGGGAGGGGGGAGACCCAGTACTTC	CASSLRGRGETQYF
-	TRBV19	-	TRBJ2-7	TGTGCCAGTAGAATAGGGGCGGGTATCTACGAGCAGTACTTC	CASRIGAGIYEQYF
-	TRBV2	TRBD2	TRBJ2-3	TGTGCCAGCAGTCGTAGCGGGGGAGGGGATACGCAGTATTTT	CASSRSGGGDTQYF
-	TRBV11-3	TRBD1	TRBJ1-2	TGTGCCAGCGCCCGCCCCGGGACAGGGGGCTATGGCTACACCTTC	CASARPGTGGYGYTF
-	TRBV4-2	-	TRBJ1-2	TGTGCCAGCAGCGAGGGGGTTGGCTACACCTTC	CASSEGVGYTF
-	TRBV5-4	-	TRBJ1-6	TGTGCCAGCAGCCCTGGGATGTCAGGGAGGGCCCTCCACTTT	CASSPGMSGRALHF
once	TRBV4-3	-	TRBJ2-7	TGCGCCAGCAGCCAAGTACAGGGTAGGACCTACGAGCAGTACTTC	CASSQVQGRTYEQYF
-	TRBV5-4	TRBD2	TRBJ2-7	TGTGCCAGCAGCTTGGACGGGGGGGGCTTTAGCTCCTACGAGCAGTACTTC	CASSLDGGGFSSYEQYF
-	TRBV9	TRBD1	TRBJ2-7	TGTGCCAGCAGCGTGGGGTTCGGGACAGCCTACGAGCAGTACTTC	CASSVGFGTAYEQYF
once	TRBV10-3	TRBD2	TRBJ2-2	TGTGCCTTCTCGGCTAGCGGGGGGAACACCGGGGAGCTGTTTTTT	CAFSASGGNTGELFF
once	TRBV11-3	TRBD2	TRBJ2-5	TGTGCCAGCAGCTTAGGCGGGGGAGAGGGAGAGACCCAGTACTTC	CASSLGGGEGETQYF
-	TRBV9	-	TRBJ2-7	TGTGCCAGCAGCGTAGGCGGGGCGGCTGGGTCTTACGAGCAGTACTTC	CASSVGGAAGSYEQYF
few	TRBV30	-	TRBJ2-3	TGTGCCTGGAGTGTACCGGACAGGGAGGGGTATTTT	CAWSVPDREGYF
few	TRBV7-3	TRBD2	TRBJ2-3	TGTGCCAGCAGCTTACGTAGCGGGGGCGATACGCAGTATTTT	CASSLRSGGDTQYF
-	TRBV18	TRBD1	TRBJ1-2	TGTGCCAGCTCAACTGACAGGGCCTATGGCTACACCTTC	CASSTDRAYGYTF
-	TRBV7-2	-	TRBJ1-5	TGTGCCAGCAGCTCAAGAGGCGTCGCCAGCAATCAGCCCCAGCATTTT	CASSSRGVASNQPQHF
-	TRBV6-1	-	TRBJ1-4	TGTGCCAGCTACCTGGGAGGGCAGGGTGGAGAAAAACTGTTTTTT	CASYLGGQGGEKLFF
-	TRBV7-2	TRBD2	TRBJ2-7	TGTGCCAGCAGCTTACGTAGCGGGGGGGCATACGAGCAGTACTTC	CASSLRSGGAYEQYF
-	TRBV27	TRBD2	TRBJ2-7	TGTGCCAGCAAGGCAGGGAGGGACGAGCAGTACTTC	CASKAGRDEQYF
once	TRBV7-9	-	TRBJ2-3	TGTGCCAGCAGCTTAGTTGGAGGGGCCACAGATACGCAGTATTTT	CASSLVGGATDTQYF
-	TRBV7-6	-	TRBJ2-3	TGTGCCAGCAGCCCAGGAGGGGCAGATACGCAGTATTTT	CASSPGGADTQYF
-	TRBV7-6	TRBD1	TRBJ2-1	TGTGCCAGCAGCTTAACGGGACAGGGGGCCAATGAGCAGTTCTTC	CASSLTGQGANEQFF
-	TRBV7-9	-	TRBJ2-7	TGTGCCAGCAGCTCGGGAAATTCGGACTACGAGCAGTACTTC	CASSSGNSDYEQYF
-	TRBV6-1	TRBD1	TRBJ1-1	TGTGCCAGCACCTGGGACAGGTTGGACACTGAAGCTTTCTTT	CASTWDRLDTEAFF
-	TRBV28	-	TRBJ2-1	TGTGCCAGCAGCCCTTTACTGGCCTCAGGGGCCAATGAGCAGTTCTTC	CASSPLLASGANEQFF
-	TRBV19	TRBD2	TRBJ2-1	TGTGCCAGTAGTATTGGCGGGGGGTCCGGGGAGCAGTTCTTC	CASSIGGGSGEQFF
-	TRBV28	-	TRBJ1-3	TGTGCCAGCAGTACACCGGCGGTCTCTGGAAACACCATATATTTT	CASSTPAVSGNTIYF
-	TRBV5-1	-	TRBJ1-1	TGCGCCAGCAGCTCCCAGATTACGAACACTGAAGCTTTCTTT	CASSSQITNTEAFF
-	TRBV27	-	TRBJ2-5	TGTGCCAGCAGTTTGCGGGAGACCCAGTACTTC	CASSLRETQYF
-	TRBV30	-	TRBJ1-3	TGTGCCTGGAGTGGAGTCGGTCGCTCTGGAAACACCATATATTTT	CAWSGVGRSGNTIYF
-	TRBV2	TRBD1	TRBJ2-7	TGTGCCAGCAGTGAAGCGCAGACAGGGGTTTACTCCTACGAGCAGTACTTC	CASSEAQTGVYSYEQYF